This T cell receptor (beta chain) was observed in a study of blood T cell repertoires in COVID-19. CDR3 size: 15 residues. The germline V gene encodes CDR1 SGHTA and CDR2 FQGNSA. The V and J ends lost 1 base and 2 bases respectively, with 11 bases between them. This clone has only one observation. Repertoires were generated with immunoSEQ multiplex PCR, while TCRdb's copy carries only in-frame clones and drops some. The sample has about 100,000 clones; approximately 85% are singletons. This receptor was identified in a woman of 80 years or more with active or convalescent COVID-19. The gene calls are TRBV7-2 and TRBJ2-5; the D gene is possibly TRBD2 (6 bases). Sample: peripheral blood. For the CDR3, the DNA is TGTGCCAGCAGCTTAGTAGTAGCGGAACAAGAGACCCAGTACTTC. It translates to CASSLVVAEQETQYF.